This T cell receptor (beta chain) was identified during a study of neurological immune-mediated disorders (dated by TCRdb to the late 2010s). At the level of the whole study: Of the roughly 34 multiple sclerosis patients, some 30 had relapsing-remitting MS and 3 had secondary progressive MS. Peripheral blood TCR-beta repertoires from patients with HTLV-I-associated myelopathy (HAM/TSP), patients with multiple sclerosis, and healthy controls were compared in the study using UMI-based sequencing. Alongside PBMC samples, the set of about 100 TCR-beta libraries contained longitudinal samples, technical triplicates, and paired CD4+ and CD8+ T-cell subsets that had been sorted. The cohort comprised roughly 65 subjects: roughly 14 HAM/TSP patients, around 34 multiple sclerosis patients and approximately 20 healthy controls.

General conclusions and limits of the study: In phylogenetic analysis, the repertoires of 18 of 34 MS patients grouped into a cluster of related CDR3 sequences, which suggests a possible signature at the repertoire level. TCR clonal expansion was greatest in HAM/TSP patients and smallest in MS patients, who ranked below even healthy controls. No association of the MS cluster with clinical or MRI features was observed, and the need for larger cohorts was stated by the authors. Expanded clones from different subjects shared no identical CDR3 amino acid sequences, which suggests that TCR-beta repertoires were private in all groups.

Unsorted PBMC libraries were generated from 2 million PBMCs stored in RNAlater at -80 °C until RNA extraction. Multiple sclerosis patients were enrolled in a US clinical protocol under which disease progression was evaluated by magnetic resonance imaging. Peripheral blood was subjected to Ficoll-Hypaque density gradient centrifugation to isolate PBMCs, which were then cryopreserved in liquid nitrogen. cDNA synthesis used template-switch 5'RACE with a primer carrying a 10-nucleotide random unique molecular identifier tagging each TCR transcript. Over 200 million TCR-beta sequences, covering 15-18 subjects, were produced in each sequencing run. Total RNA was extracted with the RNeasy kit. Using the KAPA Real-time Library Amplification kit, TCR-beta VDJ regions were amplified with primers for the TCR constant region and the 5'RACE anchor. Sample indexes and Illumina adaptors were added in a first PCR, after which library yield was increased in a second PCR. After Ampure bead purification, the TCR product of roughly 650 bp was size-selected on a 2% E-gel SizeSelection system. Before pooling, library quality was assessed on a Bioanalyzer, concentration was determined with Qubit, and library quantification was performed with the Kapa Library Quantification kit. Paired-end 2 x 150 bp sequencing of the libraries was performed on an Illumina HiSeq 2500. To increase sequence diversity, roughly 24-32% phiX was spiked into each library pool. On the authors' methods: The UMI-based MiGEC pipeline processed quality-filtered reads and removed over 85% of raw TCR sequences during error correction. VDJ genes were aligned to IMGT germline references, and clonotypes were defined by unique CDR3 amino acid sequence plus V-J genes. VDJtools evaluated clonal expansion, Shannon diversity and CDR3 relatedness (CalcPairwiseDistances, ClusterSamples); CLCbio workbench built phylogenetic trees. Expanded clones were defined as having at least 8 unique UMIs, based on coefficient-of-variation modelling across technical triplicates. TCRdb trimmed the raw reads at Q25, called clones with MiXCR and kept productive beta chains. Entries are consolidated by CDR3 protein sequence, retaining the most common genes and DNA. These V and J calls derive from TCRdb rather than the authors' analysis. Here the sample has approximately 50,000 distinct CDR3 sequences; more than 3.5% occur a single time. Together, the top ten hold 5% to 7% of the sample.

Sequences SGHRS (CDR1) and YFSETQ (CDR2) are obtained from the germline V gene. The CDR3 runs 15 residues from the cysteine to the phenylalanine. Here the CDR3 DNA is all that survives: 45 bases in frame from base 1. The trim is 0 bases for V and 2 bases for J, with a gap of 9 bases between the germline ends. Many counts were recorded for this clonotype. Its target antigen remains unknown. Per-base qualities were not stored, and no clone one base away is much larger. Sequencing used PBMCs. The TCR originated in a man in his sixties with multiple sclerosis. The chain was built from TRBV5-1 and TRBJ1-5; the D region possibly corresponds to TRBD1 (5 bases align). The CDR3 region: CASSLGQGGNQPQHF. The nucleotide sequence reads TGCGCCAGCAGCTTGGGGCAGGGAGGCAATCAGCCCCAGCATTTT.